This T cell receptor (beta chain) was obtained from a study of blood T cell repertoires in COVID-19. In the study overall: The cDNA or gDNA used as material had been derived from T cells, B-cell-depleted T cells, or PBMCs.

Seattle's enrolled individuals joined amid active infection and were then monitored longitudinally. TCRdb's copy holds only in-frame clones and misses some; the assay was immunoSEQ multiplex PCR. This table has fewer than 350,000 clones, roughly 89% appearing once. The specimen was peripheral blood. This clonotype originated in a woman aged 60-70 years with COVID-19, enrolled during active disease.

CDR3 in DNA: TGTGCCAGCAGCTTAGTATCAGGGGGCAAAAACTATGGCTACACCTTC. This translates into CASSLVSGGKNYGYTF. This rearrangement joins TRBV7-9 to TRBJ1-2, with 8 bases identical to TRBD1. J gave up 2 bases and V 1 base, and 6 bases lay outside the gene matches. CDR1 and CDR2 from the germline V gene are SEHNR and FQNEAQ (reference sequence). The CDR3 is made up of 16 amino acids.